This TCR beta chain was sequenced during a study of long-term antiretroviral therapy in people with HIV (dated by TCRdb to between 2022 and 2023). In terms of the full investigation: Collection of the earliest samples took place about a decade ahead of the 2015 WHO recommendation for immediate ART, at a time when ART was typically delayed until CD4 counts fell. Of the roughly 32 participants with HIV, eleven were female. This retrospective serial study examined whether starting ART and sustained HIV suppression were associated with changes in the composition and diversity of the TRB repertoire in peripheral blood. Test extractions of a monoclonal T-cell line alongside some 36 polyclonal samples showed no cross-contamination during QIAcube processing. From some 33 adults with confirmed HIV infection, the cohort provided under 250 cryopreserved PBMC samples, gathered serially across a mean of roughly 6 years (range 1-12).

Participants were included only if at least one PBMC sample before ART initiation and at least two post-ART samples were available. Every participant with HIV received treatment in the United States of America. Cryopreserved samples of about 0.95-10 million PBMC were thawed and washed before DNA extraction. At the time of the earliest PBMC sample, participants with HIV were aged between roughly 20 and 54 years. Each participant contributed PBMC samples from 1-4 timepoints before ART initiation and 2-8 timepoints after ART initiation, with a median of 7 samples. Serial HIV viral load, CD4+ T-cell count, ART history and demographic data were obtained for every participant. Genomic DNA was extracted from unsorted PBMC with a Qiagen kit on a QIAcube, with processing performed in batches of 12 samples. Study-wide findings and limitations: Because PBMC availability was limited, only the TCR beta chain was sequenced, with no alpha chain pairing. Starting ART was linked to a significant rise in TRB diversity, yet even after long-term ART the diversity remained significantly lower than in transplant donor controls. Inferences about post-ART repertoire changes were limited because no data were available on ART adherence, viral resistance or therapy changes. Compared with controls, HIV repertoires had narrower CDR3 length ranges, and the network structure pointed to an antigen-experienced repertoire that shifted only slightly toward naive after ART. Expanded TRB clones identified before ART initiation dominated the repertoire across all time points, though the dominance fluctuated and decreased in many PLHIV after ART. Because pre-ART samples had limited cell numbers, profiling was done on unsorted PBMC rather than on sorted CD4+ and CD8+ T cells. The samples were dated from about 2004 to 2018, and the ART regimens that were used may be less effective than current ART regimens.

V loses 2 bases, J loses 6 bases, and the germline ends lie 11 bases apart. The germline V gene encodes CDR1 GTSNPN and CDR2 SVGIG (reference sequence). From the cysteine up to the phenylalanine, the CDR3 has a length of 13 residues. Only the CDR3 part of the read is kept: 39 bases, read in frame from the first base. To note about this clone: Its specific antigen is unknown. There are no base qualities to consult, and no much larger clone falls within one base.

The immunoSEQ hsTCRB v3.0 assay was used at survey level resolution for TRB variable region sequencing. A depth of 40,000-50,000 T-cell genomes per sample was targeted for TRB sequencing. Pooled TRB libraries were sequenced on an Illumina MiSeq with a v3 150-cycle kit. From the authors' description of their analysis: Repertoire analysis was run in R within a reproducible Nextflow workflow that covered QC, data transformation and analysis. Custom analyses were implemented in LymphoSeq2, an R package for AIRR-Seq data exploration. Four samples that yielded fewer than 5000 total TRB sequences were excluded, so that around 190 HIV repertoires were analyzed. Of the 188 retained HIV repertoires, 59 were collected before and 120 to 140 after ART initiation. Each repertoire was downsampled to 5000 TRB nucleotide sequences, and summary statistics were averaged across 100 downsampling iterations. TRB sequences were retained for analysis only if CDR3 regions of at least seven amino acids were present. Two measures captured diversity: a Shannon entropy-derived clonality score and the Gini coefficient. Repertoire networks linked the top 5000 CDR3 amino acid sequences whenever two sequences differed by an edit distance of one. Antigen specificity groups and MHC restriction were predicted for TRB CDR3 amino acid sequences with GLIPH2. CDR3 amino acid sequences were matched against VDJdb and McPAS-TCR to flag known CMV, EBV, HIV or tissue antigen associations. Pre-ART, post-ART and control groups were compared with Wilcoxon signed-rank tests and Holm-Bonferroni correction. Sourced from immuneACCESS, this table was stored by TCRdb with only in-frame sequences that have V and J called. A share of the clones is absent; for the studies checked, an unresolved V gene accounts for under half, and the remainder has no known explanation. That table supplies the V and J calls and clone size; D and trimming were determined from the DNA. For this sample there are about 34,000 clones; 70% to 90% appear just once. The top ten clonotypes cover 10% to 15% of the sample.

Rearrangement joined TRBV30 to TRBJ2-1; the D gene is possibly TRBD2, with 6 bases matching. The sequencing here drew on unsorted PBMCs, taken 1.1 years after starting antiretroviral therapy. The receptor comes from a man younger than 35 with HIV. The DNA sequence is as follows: TGTGCCTGGAGTCGGACTAACGGCAATGAGCAGTTCTTC. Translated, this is CAWSRTNGNEQFF. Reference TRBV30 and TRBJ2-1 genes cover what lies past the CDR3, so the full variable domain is SQTIHQWPATLVQPVGSPLSLECTVEGTSNPNLYWYRQAAGRGLQLLFYSVGIGQISSEVPQNLSASRPQDRQFILSSKKLLLSDSGFYLCAWSRTNGNEQFFGPGTRLTVL.